One and the same sample provided the 17 T cell receptor beta chains below, sequenced in a study of CD8+ T cells in alopecia areata. Investigators isolated RNA and reverse transcribed it into cDNA to act as the sequencing template. Sequenced by immunoSEQ multiplex PCR; TCRdb stores in-frame clones only, minus some. The sample contains over 150,000 clones, approximately 59% of which appear only once. The source material was CD4+ T cells sorted from blood, sampled at week 0. Source of these receptors: a human donor with alopecia areata.

The chain uses TRBV11-2 and TRBJ2-5; TRBD1 matches 11 bases. From germline, CDR1 is SGHAT and CDR2 FQNNGV. This CDR3 contains 14 residues. The ends lost 6 bases at V and 4 bases at J; junction bases unmatched: 4. The CDR3 region is CASRDRGRGETQYF. The CDR3 bases are TGTGCCAGCAGGGACAGGGGGCGAGGAGAGACCCAGTACTTC. Full variable domain (missing parts from reference TRBV11-2 and TRBJ2-5): EAGVAQSPRYKIIEKRQSVAFWCNPISGHATLYWYQQILGQGPKLLIQFQNNGVVDDSQLPKDRFSAERLKGVDSTLKIQPAKLEDSAVYLCASRDRGRGETQYFGPGTRLLVL.

This chain links TRBV4-1 with TRBJ2-5; weak D call: TRBD2 (5 bases). This CDR3 has 14 residues. Trimming left V 1 base short and J 5 bases short, with 11 bases between. The germline V gene has CDR1 MGHRA and CDR2 YSYEKL. The CDR3 here is CASSQGSSRETQYF. CDR3 nucleotide sequence: TGCGCCAGCAGCCAAGGGTCTAGCAGGGAGACCCAGTACTTC.

The V and J genes are TRBV5-6 and TRBJ2-7; the D gene is possibly TRBD2 (6 bases). The V gene's germline CDR1 is SGHDT and CDR2 YYEEEE. The ends were cut back, 4 bases at V and 6 bases at J, with 26 bases in the middle. This CDR3 is 17 amino acids long. This CDR3 is CASSTAYDRSGGLEQYF. The CDR3 nucleotides read TGTGCCAGCAGCACCGCCTACGACAGAAGTGGAGGGCTCGAGCAGTACTTC.

This clone is a singleton in its sample. This chain connects TRBV23-1 to TRBJ1-2; D is unresolved. TRBV23-1 is given ORF status, its function remaining uncertain. The CDR3 contains 16 residues. Trimming took 0 bases from V and 2 from J, leaving 13 bases between them. CDR3 protein: CASSQSAGELNYGYTF. The CDR3 DNA is TGCGCCAGCAGTCAATCCGCCGGAGAACTAAACTATGGCTACACCTTC.

This sequence joins TRBV11-2 and TRBJ2-7; D gene ambiguous. The CDR3 extends over 14 amino acids. The germline CDR1 and CDR2 sequences are SGHAT and FQNNGV. Trimming stripped 5 bases from V and 3 bases from J, with 14 bases between. The CDR3 loop is CASSPRFLGYEQYF. The CDR3 DNA reads as TGTGCCAGCAGCCCCAGGTTCCTGGGCTACGAGCAGTACTTC.

This chain connects TRBV7-2 to TRBJ1-2; D is undetermined. The CDR3 totals 15 residues. Germline CDR1 and CDR2: SGHTA and FQGNSA. V lost 1 base to trimming and J lost 0 bases, with 9 bases between them. In DNA form, the CDR3 reads TGTGCCAGCAGCTTAGTTGGCAGATCTAACTATGGCTACACCTTC. Its protein product is CASSLVGRSNYGYTF.

The rearrangement uses TRBV6-1 and TRBJ1-2; no clear D gene. There are 13 residues in the CDR3. V was trimmed by 5 bases and J by 4 bases, leaving 11 bases between them. Germline V lookup: CDR1 MNHNS, CDR2 SASEGT. CDR3 region: CASSLDPIYGYTF. The CDR3 bases are TGTGCCAGCAGTCTAGACCCCATCTATGGCTACACCTTC.

The gene calls are TRBV2 and TRBJ2-2; tentative D call: TRBD1 (6 bases). The ends were cut back, 3 bases at V and 5 bases at J, with 10 bases in the middle. The CDR3 totals 14 residues. Germline-derived CDR1 and CDR2 are SNHLY and FYNNEI. CDR3 protein: CASSDRGQTGELFF. CDR3 coding DNA: TGTGCCAGCAGTGACAGGGGTCAGACCGGGGAGCTGTTTTTT.

This chain connects TRBV29-1 to TRBJ2-2; the D gene could be TRBD1 or TRBD2 (6 bases each). Germline CDR1 and CDR2: SQVTM and ANQGSEA. The CDR3 extends over 13 amino acids. Trimming took off 7 bases at V and 6 bases at J, with 15 bases between the two ends. CDR3 sequence reads: CSGGTPRSGELFF. DNA for the CDR3: TGCAGCGGCGGGACACCGAGATCCGGGGAGCTGTTTTTT.

This clone was counted a few times. The chain joins TRBV5-1 to TRBJ1-4; possible D gene TRBD1, 6 bases. Deletions cut 4 bases from V and 4 bases from J, with 11 bases between. This CDR3 has 14 residues. CDR1 SGHRS and CDR2 YFSETQ come from the germline V gene. The CDR3 coding sequence is TGCGCCAGCAGCGAAGGGGGAGTTAATGAAAAACTGTTTTTT. Protein: CASSEGGVNEKLFF.

In its sample, this clone was seen a few times. This chain links TRBV7-9 with TRBJ1-5, with D possibly matching TRBD1 (5 bases). The CDR3 runs to 15 residues. CDR1 is SEHNR, CDR2 FQNEAQ, per germline (reference sequence). V lost 1 base, J lost 5 bases, and 12 bases lay in between. The CDR3 loop reads CASSLGGVIHQPQHF. CDR3 nucleotide sequence: TGTGCCAGCAGCTTAGGGGGGGTCATCCATCAGCCCCAGCATTTT.

This clone appeared a few times. The chain recombines TRBV10-3 with TRBJ2-5, with D possibly TRBD2 on 6 matching bases. Germline V lookup: CDR1 ENHRY, CDR2 SYGVKD. The CDR3 is 13 residues long. The V and J ends lost 6 bases and 3 bases respectively, with 11 bases between them. DNA for the CDR3: TGTGCCATCAGGGGGGGACGAGAAGAGACCCAGTACTTC. Its translation is CAIRGGREETQYF.

The CDR3 protein is CASSLISRSTEAFF. CDR3 bases: TGTGCCAGCAGCTTAATTTCCCGCAGCACTGAAGCTTTCTTT. The chain uses TRBV7-9 and TRBJ1-1; D is unclear. The CDR3 is made up of 14 amino acids. The germline V gene has CDR1 SEHNR and CDR2 FQNEAQ (reference sequence). The V and J ends lost 2 bases and 4 bases respectively, with 11 bases between them.

The rearrangement joins TRBV2 to TRBJ1-5, with D uncertain. Germline V lookup: CDR1 SNHLY, CDR2 FYNNEI. The CDR3 has 14 residues. The V end was cut by 4 bases, the J end by 4 bases, with 11 bases between. The CDR3 region is CASSVSGGNQPQHF. The CDR3 bases are TGTGCCAGCAGTGTATCAGGAGGAAATCAGCCCCAGCATTTT. Variable domain in full (rest from reference TRBV2 and TRBJ1-5): EPEVTQTPSHQVTQMGQEVILRCVPISNHLYFYWYRQILGQKVEFLVSFYNNEISEKSEIFDDQFSVERPDGSNFTLKIRSTKLEDSAMYFCASSVSGGNQPQHFGDGTRLSIL.

This chain links TRBV29-1 with TRBJ2-1; 12 nucleotides agree with TRBD2. The V segment lost 6 bases and the J segment 0 bases; nucleotides outside the gene matches: 6. Germline V gene sequence: CDR1 SQVTM, CDR2 ANQGSEA. The CDR3 covers 16 residues. The CDR3 DNA reads as TGCAGCGTCCCGACTAGCGGGGGCCCCTCCTACAATGAGCAGTTCTTC. Translating it yields CSVPTSGGPSYNEQFF.

V and J are TRBV14 and TRBJ1-6, with TRBD1 matching over 7 bases. Germline V gene lookup returns CDR1 SGHDN and CDR2 FVKESK. Trimming took 2 bases from V and 4 from J; bases not matched to a gene: 2. The CDR3 has 15 amino acids. CDR3 protein: CASSQLQGYNSPLHF. CDR3 sequence (DNA): TGTGCCAGCAGCCAACTACAGGGGTATAATTCACCCCTCCACTTT.

The rearrangement uses TRBV5-6 and TRBJ1-6; D remains unclear. The CDR3 contains 17 residues. The V gene's germline CDR1 is SGHDT and CDR2 YYEEEE. The ends were cut back, 1 base at V and 8 bases at J, with 19 bases in the middle. CDR3 bases: TGTGCCAGCAGCTTGTTGGAGAGTACCTGGTCCGATTCACCCCTCCACTTT. Amino acid sequence: CASSLLESTWSDSPLHF.